This TCR beta chain is drawn from a study of blood T cell repertoires in COVID-19. Here immunoSEQ multiplex PCR was the method, and the copy in TCRdb shows in-frame clones only, minus some. There are fewer than 95,000 clones in the sample; approximately 79% occur only once, and roughly an eighth lies in the top ten. The CDR3 has 18 residues. The V gene lost 0 bases and the J gene lost 0 bases, with 15 bases spanning the gap. Germline-derived CDR1 and CDR2 are LNHNV and YYDKDF (reference sequence). The chain carries TRBV15 and TRBJ1-3; the D is unclear. The origin of this receptor is a woman of 80 years or more with acute or convalescent COVID-19. Sample: peripheral blood. The CDR3 DNA is TGTGCCACCAGCAGAGATCTAGGGAGGGAAATCTCTGGAAACACCATATATTTT. This gives the protein CATSRDLGREISGNTIYF.